The 20 T cell receptor beta chains reported below all come from one sample, sequenced in a study of T cells after yellow fever vaccination. Using its own MiXCR run on the 5' RACE reads, TCRdb lists one record per CDR3 protein. The sample lists fewer than 400,000 distinct CDR3 sequences, roughly 6.2% seen once, with over 12% in the top ten. The sequences come from PBMCs, collected 5 days after the yellow fever booster vaccination. Receptors originate from a man aged 25 to 40 who received the YFV17D yellow fever vaccine.

This clonotype came up a few times. The chain couples TRBV10-2 to TRBJ1-2, with TRBD1 matching over 7 bases. CDR1 is WSHSY, CDR2 SAAADI, per germline. The length of the CDR3 is 15 residues. The J segment lost 6 bases and the V segment lost 6 bases, leaving 13 bases of the junction unmatched. As DNA, the CDR3 is TGCGCCAGCAGCCCGGACAGGCGGCGGACGAATGGCTACACCTTC. Amino acid sequence: CASSPDRRRTNGYTF.

This clonotype was counted between two and nine times. The genes are TRBV30 and TRBJ2-1; possibly TRBD1 for D (6 bases). V was pared by 2 bases and J by 3 bases, with 14 bases between. The germline V gene has CDR1 GTSNPN and CDR2 SVGIG (reference sequence). CDR3 length equals 15 residues. The CDR3: CAWSRDRSLYNEQFF. CDR3 DNA: TGTGCCTGGAGTCGAGACAGGTCCCTCTACAATGAGCAGTTCTTC.

This chain links TRBV24-1 with TRBJ2-1; D may correspond to TRBD1 or TRBD2 (5 bases each). Per germline, CDR1 KGHDR and CDR2 SFDVKD. The CDR3 consists of 13 residues. V shed 0 bases and J shed 8 bases, with 7 bases lying between them. The chain's CDR3 is CATSDLRGDEQFF. Written as DNA, the CDR3 is TGTGCCACCAGTGATTTGAGGGGAGATGAGCAGTTCTTC.

The gene calls are TRBV20-1 and TRBJ1-4, with 8 positions matching TRBD1. CDR3 length: 16 amino acids. Unmatched junction bases numbered 12, after V lost 6 bases and J lost 3 bases. Germline lookup yields CDR1 DFQATT and CDR2 SNEGSKA (reference sequence). The CDR3 nucleotides read TGCAGTGCCCTGTCCCAGGGGGCGTCGGCTAATGAAAAACTGTTTTTT. Translation gives CSALSQGASANEKLFF.

A few counts support this clonotype. The rearrangement links TRBV15 to TRBJ2-5; D is ambiguous. The CDR3 is made up of 13 amino acids. V shed 1 base and J shed 3 bases, with 6 bases lying between them. Germline V lookup: CDR1 LNHNV, CDR2 YYDKDF (reference sequence). The CDR3 nucleotides read TGTGCCACCAGCAGAGCCCCCGAAGAGACCCAGTACTTC. Its translation is CATSRAPEETQYF.

The chain couples TRBV20-1 to TRBJ2-5, with 9 bases lining up with TRBD2. V gave up 8 bases and J gave up 1 base; unmatched junction bases: 11. The germline gives CDR1 DFQATT, CDR2 SNEGSKA (reference sequence). This CDR3 spans 15 amino acids. This CDR3 reads CSPSGSSGTQETQYF. CDR3 bases: TGCAGTCCCTCGGGGTCTAGCGGGACCCAAGAGACCCAGTACTTC.

The table lists this clonotype with a few counts. This sequence joins TRBV4-3 and TRBJ1-6; a possible D gene is TRBD1 (5 bases). The CDR3 is 15 residues long. V dropped 0 bases and J dropped 10 bases, with 13 bases sitting between them. Germline values: CDR1 LGHNA, CDR2 YSLEER. The CDR3 DNA reads TGCGCCAGCAGCCAAGAGGGTCAGGGCGGATCACCCCTCCACTTT. Translated: CASSQEGQGGSPLHF.

Only a few counts were recorded for this clonotype. The rearrangement joins TRBV9 to TRBJ1-2; 10 positions match TRBD1. This CDR3 has 17 amino acids. Trimming at V came to 4 bases and at J to 4 bases, leaving 13 bases not matched to a gene. Per germline, CDR1 SGDLS and CDR2 YYNGEE. This chain's CDR3 is CASSTGTGALDPYGYTF. The CDR3 nucleotides read TGTGCCAGCAGCACCGGGACAGGGGCCCTAGATCCCTATGGCTACACCTTC. Full variable domain (rest looked up from reference TRBV9 and TRBJ1-2): DSGVTQTPKHLITATGQRVTLRCSPRSGDLSVYWYQQSLDQGLQFLIQYYNGEERAKGNILERFSAQQFPDLHSELNLSSLELGDSALYFCASSTGTGALDPYGYTFGSGTRLTVV.

The sample holds many counts of this clonotype. The rearrangement links TRBV27 to TRBJ2-5; D not resolved. The germline V and J ends were trimmed by 6 bases and 1 base, with 9 bases remaining between them. This CDR3 has 13 amino acids. In germline, CDR1 is MNHEY, CDR2 SMNVEV (reference sequence). The CDR3 spells CASRYSLQETQYF. In nucleotides, the CDR3 is TGTGCCAGCAGATATAGCCTCCAAGAGACCCAGTACTTC.

About this clonotype itself: Compared with germline, one end of the junction differs, possibly owing to a read error. This sequence joins TRBV5-5 and TRBJ2-1, with TRBD2 matching 12 bases. This CDR3 comprises 21 residues. Germline values: CDR1 SGHKS, CDR2 YYEKEE (reference sequence). The CDR3 DNA follows: TGTGCCACCAGCTTGGGTCAACGTAGTCTAGCGGGAGGGCCAGCCTACAATGAGCAGTTCTTC. Protein: CATSLGQRSLAGGPAYNEQFF.

This clonotype was counted a few times. The chain links TRBV20-1 to TRBJ2-7; 9 bases are shared with TRBD1. The CDR3 is made up of 15 amino acids. V dropped 0 bases and J dropped 5; count of bases not matched to a gene: 8. CDR1 is DFQATT and CDR2 is SNEGSKA in the germline V gene (reference sequence). CDR3 region: CSAREPTGGKDEQYF. The CDR3 DNA sequence: TGCAGTGCTAGAGAGCCTACAGGGGGCAAGGACGAGCAGTACTTC.

This chain uses TRBV20-1 with TRBJ1-5, with TRBD1 matching over 7 bases. This CDR3 has 16 residues. The J segment lost 0 bases and the V segment lost 1 base, leaving 6 bases of the junction unmatched. From germline, CDR1 is DFQATT and CDR2 SNEGSKA (reference sequence). The CDR3 loop is CSARGPGQFSNQPQHF. The CDR3 nucleotides read TGCAGTGCTAGAGGCCCGGGACAGTTTAGCAATCAGCCCCAGCATTTT.

In its sample, this clonotype was seen many times. The J gene is TRBJ2-1, the V gene TRBV5-1, with TRBD2 identical over 13 bases. The CDR3 contains 15 residues. V shed 4 bases, J shed 4 bases, and the junction held 2 bases outside the gene matches. From germline, CDR1 is SGHRS and CDR2 YFSETQ. The CDR3 loop reads CASSAGLAGYNEQFF. In DNA, the CDR3 is TGCGCCAGCAGCGCGGGACTAGCGGGGTACAATGAGCAGTTCTTC.

As for this clonotype: An end of the junction does not agree with germline; a read error may underlie this. The chain employs TRBV6-2 or TRBV6-3 and TRBJ2-1; TRBD1 matches at 9 bases. The CDR3 has 15 amino acids. Looked up from germline, CDR1 is MNHEY and CDR2 is SVGEGT. CDR3 residues: CAATPGQGDYNEQFF. The CDR3 region has the DNA TGCGCGGCCACCCCGGGACAGGGTGACTACAATGAGCAGTTCTTC.

Concerning this clonotype: A much larger clone lies one base from this, so it may be a read error. The CDR3 coding sequence is TGTGCCAGCAGTTATACAGCGAACACTGACGCTTTCTTT. Translation: CASSYTANTDAFF. The chain couples TRBV6-2 or TRBV6-3 to TRBJ1-1; unclear D gene. CDR1 is MNHEY, CDR2 SVGEGT, per germline. This CDR3 has 13 residues.

The chain has TRBV5-5 and TRBJ2-7, with 9 bases that match TRBD1. J lost 8 bases, V lost 5 bases, and 11 bases had no gene match. This CDR3 contains 14 residues. Germline-derived CDR1 and CDR2 are SGHKS and YYEKEE (reference sequence). The CDR3 is CASRVPGQGMQQYF. The CDR3 region has the DNA TGTGCCAGCAGGGTACCGGGACAGGGAATGCAGCAGTACTTC. The entire variable domain, with the rest obtained from reference TRBV5-5 and TRBJ2-7, is as follows: DAGVTQSPTHLIKTRGQQVTLRCSPISGHKSVSWYQQVLGQGPQFIFQYYEKEERGRGNFPDRFSARQFPNYSSELNVNALLLGDSALYLCASRVPGQGMQQYFGPGTRLTVT.

This clonotype was detected a few times. In DNA form, the CDR3 reads TGCGCCAGCAGGCGGCTAGCGGGTCCTAGCACAGATACGCAGTATTTT. Translation gives CASRRLAGPSTDTQYF. The V gene is TRBV5-1, the J gene TRBJ2-3, with 8 bases lining up with TRBD2. V lost 5 bases, J lost 0 bases, and 8 bases stayed unmatched. The CDR3 runs 16 residues. The germline CDR1 and CDR2 sequences are SGHRS and YFSETQ.

This clonotype was seen ten or more times. The chain is built from TRBV11-3 and TRBJ2-5; possibly TRBD1 for D (7 bases). The length of the CDR3 is 13 residues. Germline V gene data show CDR1 as SGHNT and CDR2 as YENEEA. Trimming left V 1 base short and J 10 bases short, with 13 bases between. The CDR3 DNA follows: TGTGCCAGCAGCTTAGGGAGGGACAGAGACCAGTACTTC. Translating it yields CASSLGRDRDQYF.

V and J are TRBV5-5 and TRBJ1-5; unclear D gene. The ends were cut back, 4 bases at V and 2 bases at J, with 16 bases in the middle. The CDR3 is made up of 16 amino acids. The germline CDR1 and CDR2 sequences are SGHKS and YYEKEE (reference sequence). The CDR3 region has the DNA TGTGCCAGCAGCCAACAACGTCACGCGGGCAATCAGCCCCAGCATTTT. This translates into CASSQQRHAGNQPQHF.

The V call is TRBV10-2, the J call TRBJ2-1; 16 bases line up with TRBD2. Germline CDR1 WSHSY, CDR2 SAAADI. This CDR3 has 19 amino acids. J lost 6 bases, V lost 2 bases, and 10 bases had no gene match. CDR3 DNA sequence: TGCGCCAGCAGTGAGGGGCGAGGGACTAGCGGGAGGGTAGGCAATGAGCAGTTCTTC. Encoded protein: CASSEGRGTSGRVGNEQFF.